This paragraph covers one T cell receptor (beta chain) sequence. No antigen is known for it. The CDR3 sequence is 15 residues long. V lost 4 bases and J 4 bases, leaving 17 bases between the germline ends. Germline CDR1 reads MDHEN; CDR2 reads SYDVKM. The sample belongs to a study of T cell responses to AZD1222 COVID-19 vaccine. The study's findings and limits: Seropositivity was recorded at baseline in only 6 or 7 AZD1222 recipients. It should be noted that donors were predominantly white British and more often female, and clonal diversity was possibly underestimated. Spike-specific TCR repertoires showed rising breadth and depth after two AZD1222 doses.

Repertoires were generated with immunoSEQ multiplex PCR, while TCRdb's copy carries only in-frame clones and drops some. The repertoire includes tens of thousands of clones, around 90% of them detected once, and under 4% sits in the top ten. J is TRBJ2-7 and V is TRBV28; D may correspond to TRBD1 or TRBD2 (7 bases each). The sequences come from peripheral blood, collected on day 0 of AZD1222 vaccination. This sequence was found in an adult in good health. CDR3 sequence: CASSSSGGRGYEQYF. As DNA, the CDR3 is TGTGCCAGCAGTTCCTCAGGGGGGAGGGGGTACGAGCAGTACTTC.